Given below is one T cell receptor beta chain in context. Its antigen remains unknown. The data were taken from a study of cytomegalovirus exposure and HLA in healthy donors. Study conclusions and caveats: With high specificity and sensitivity, the classifier reportedly diagnosed cytomegalovirus status. In a later analysis, a genetic analysis reported fewer productive-TCR N-insertions in an Asian-associated ancestry cluster than the cohort average.

This CDR3 spans 13 amino acids. Germline CDR1 reads SNHLY; CDR2 reads FYNNEI. V shed 10 bases and J 1 base; nucleotides not matched to a gene: 6. The PCR made use of 60 Vbeta and 13 Jbeta primers. Assay used: immunoSEQ multiplex PCR; TCRdb lists only in-frame clones, some missing. The sample lists 75,000 to 90,000 clones; 60% to 80% were seen once. It was healthy bone marrow donors who served as donors. The chain employs TRBV2 and TRBJ1-1, with 7 bases aligning to TRBD1. Sequenced sample: PBMCs. The clonotype originates from a man aged 45-65 years in good health and CMV-seronegative. In DNA, the CDR3 is TGTGCCAACAGGGGAAGCGGGAACACTGAAGCTTTCTTT. Its translation: CANRGSGNTEAFF. The full variable domain, completed using reference TRBV2 and TRBJ1-1, is EPEVTQTPSHQVTQMGQEVILRCVPISNHLYFYWYRQILGQKVEFLVSFYNNEISEKSEIFDDQFSVERPDGSNFTLKIRSTKLEDSAMYFCANRGSGNTEAFFGQGTRLTVV.